This TCR beta chain stems from a study of vaccination effects on CD4 cells after COVID-19. Whole-study context: Samples collected post-vaccine were obtained a median of 72 days after the second dose. General study findings and limits: Marked contraction was observed in infection-induced and vaccine-induced clones late after vaccination. The study had few convalescent patients and no early post-infection timepoints.

V lost 1 base and J lost 8; bases outside the gene matches: 0. Per the germline V gene, CDR1 is SNHLY and CDR2 is FYNNEI. The CDR3 covers 12 residues. A word on this clone: Its antigen remains unidentified.

The assay was immunoSEQ multiplex PCR, and TCRdb's table has in-frame clones only and misses some. The sample has roughly 27,000 clones; roughly four fifths are singletons. The ViraFEST assay expanded antigen-specific CD4+ T cells with viral peptide pools before sequencing. Having been cultured for around ten days, the cells underwent CD4+ T cell isolation. It was two doses of either the BNT162b2 or mRNA-1273 vaccine that participants received. The TCR comes from a human donor who received a COVID-19 vaccine. Some clones in this sample may be carry-over from other donors' samples. The material was CD4+ T cells from PBMCs cultured with HCoV-NL63 spike peptides, obtained after COVID-19 vaccination. The chain joins TRBV2 to TRBJ1-2; 8 positions agree with TRBD1. The chain's CDR3 is CASSEDRGGYTF. In DNA form, the CDR3 reads TGTGCCAGCAGTGAAGACAGGGGGGGCTACACCTTC.